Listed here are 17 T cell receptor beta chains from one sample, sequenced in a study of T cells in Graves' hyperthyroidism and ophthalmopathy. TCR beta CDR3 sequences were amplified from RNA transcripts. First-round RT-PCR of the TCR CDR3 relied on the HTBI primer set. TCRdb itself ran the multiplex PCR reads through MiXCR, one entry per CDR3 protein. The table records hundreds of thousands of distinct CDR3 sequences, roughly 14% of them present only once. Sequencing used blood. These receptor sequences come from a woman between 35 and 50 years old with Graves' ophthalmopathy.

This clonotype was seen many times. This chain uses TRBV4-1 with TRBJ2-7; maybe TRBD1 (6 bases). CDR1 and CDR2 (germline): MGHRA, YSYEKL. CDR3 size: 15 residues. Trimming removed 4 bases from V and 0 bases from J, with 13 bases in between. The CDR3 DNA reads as TGCGCCAGCAGCCGCATTTGGACAGCCTCCTACGAGCAGTACTTC. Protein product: CASSRIWTASYEQYF.

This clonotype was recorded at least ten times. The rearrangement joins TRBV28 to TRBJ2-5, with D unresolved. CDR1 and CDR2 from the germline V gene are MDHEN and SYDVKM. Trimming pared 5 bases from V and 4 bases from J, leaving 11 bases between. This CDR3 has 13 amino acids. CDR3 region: CASSQPATETQYF. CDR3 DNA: TGTGCCAGCAGTCAACCGGCTACAGAGACCCAGTACTTC.

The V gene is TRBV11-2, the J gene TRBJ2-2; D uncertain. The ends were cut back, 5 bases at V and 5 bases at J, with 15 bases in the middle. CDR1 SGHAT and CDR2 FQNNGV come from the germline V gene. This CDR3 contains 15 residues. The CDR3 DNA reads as TGTGCCAGCAGCACCGGACCCGATGGGACCGGGGAGCTGTTTTTT. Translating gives CASSTGPDGTGELFF. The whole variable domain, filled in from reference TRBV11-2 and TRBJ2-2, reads EAGVAQSPRYKIIEKRQSVAFWCNPISGHATLYWYQQILGQGPKLLIQFQNNGVVDDSQLPKDRFSAERLKGVDSTLKIQPAKLEDSAVYLCASSTGPDGTGELFFGEGSRLTVL.

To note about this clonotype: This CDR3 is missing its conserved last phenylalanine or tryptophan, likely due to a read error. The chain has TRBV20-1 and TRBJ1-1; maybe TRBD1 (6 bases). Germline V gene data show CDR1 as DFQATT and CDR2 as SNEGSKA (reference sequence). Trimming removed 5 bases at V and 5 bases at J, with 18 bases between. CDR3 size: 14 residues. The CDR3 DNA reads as TGCAGTGCTTTACCTAGGGCCAGGGGAACTGAAGCTTTCCTT. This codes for CSALPRARGTEAFL.

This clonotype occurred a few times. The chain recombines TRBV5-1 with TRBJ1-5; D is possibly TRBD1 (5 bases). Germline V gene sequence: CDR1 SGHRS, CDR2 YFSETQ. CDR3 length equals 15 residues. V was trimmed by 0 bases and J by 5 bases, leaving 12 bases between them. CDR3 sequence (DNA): TGCGCCAGCAGCTTGGGGCAGGGAGAGGATCAGCCCCAGCATTTT. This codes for CASSLGQGEDQPQHF.

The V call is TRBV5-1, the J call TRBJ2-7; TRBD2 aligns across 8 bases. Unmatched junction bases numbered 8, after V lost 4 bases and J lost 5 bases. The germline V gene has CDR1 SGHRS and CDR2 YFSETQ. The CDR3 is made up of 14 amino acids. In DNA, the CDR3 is TGCGCCAGCAGCATGGAGCGGGAGTGGGACGAGCAGTACTTC. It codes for CASSMEREWDEQYF.

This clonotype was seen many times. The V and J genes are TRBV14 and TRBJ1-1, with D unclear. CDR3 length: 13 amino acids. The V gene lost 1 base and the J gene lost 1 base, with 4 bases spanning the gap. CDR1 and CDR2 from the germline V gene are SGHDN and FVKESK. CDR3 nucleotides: TGTGCCAGCAGCCAAGTACAGAACACTGAAGCTTTCTTT. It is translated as CASSQVQNTEAFF.

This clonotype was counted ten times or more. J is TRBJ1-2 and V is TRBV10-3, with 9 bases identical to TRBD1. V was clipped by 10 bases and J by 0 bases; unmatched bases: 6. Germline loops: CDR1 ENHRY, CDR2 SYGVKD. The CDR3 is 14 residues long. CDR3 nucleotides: TGTGCCACCCGGGACAGGGCATCTAACTATGGCTACACCTTC. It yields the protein CATRDRASNYGYTF.

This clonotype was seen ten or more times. The DNA for the CDR3 is TGTGCCAGCAGTTTCGGGACAGGGGGCGAGCAGTACTTC. Translated: CASSFGTGGEQYF. The chain combines TRBV28 with TRBJ2-7; 11 bases match TRBD1. The J segment lost 6 bases and the V segment lost 3 bases, leaving 1 base of the junction unmatched. Per germline, CDR1 MDHEN and CDR2 SYDVKM. There are 13 residues in the CDR3.

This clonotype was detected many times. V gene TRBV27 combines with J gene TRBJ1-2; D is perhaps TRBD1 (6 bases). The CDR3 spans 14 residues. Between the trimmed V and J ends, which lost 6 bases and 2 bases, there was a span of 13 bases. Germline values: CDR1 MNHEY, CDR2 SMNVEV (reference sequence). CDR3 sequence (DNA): TGTGCCAGCAGACGGGACACGACCAACTATGGCTACACCTTC. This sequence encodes CASRRDTTNYGYTF.

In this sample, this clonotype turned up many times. CDR3 bases: TGCAGCGTTGCTGGTGTTAACTATGGCTACACCTTC. Its translation: CSVAGVNYGYTF. V is TRBV29-1 and J is TRBJ1-2; no definite D call. The CDR3 extends over 12 amino acids. V was trimmed by 4 bases and J by 1 base, leaving 7 bases between them. Germline-derived CDR1 and CDR2 are SQVTM and ANQGSEA. Looking up the rest from reference TRBV29-1 and TRBJ1-2 gives the full variable domain: SAVISQKPSRDICQRGTSLTIQCQVDSQVTMMFWYRQQPGQSLTLIATANQGSEATYESGFVIDKFPISRPNLTFSTLTVSNMSPEDSSIYLCSVAGVNYGYTFGSGTRLTVV.

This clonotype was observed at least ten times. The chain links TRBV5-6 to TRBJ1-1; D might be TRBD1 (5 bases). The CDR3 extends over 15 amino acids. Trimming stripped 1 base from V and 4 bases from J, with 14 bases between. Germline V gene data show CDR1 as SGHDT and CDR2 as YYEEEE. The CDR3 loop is CASSLKSGPGTEAFF. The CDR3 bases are TGTGCCAGCAGCTTGAAATCAGGGCCAGGCACTGAAGCTTTCTTT.

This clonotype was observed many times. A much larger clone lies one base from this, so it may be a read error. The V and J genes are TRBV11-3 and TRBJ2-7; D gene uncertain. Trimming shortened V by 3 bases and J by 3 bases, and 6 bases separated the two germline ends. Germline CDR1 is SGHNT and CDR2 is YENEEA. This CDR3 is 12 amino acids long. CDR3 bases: TGTGCCAGCAGCTTTAGACACTACGAGCAGTACTTC. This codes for CASSFRHYEQYF. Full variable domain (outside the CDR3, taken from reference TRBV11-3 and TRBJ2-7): EAGVVQSPRYKIIEKKQPVAFWCNPISGHNTLYWYLQNLGQGPELLIRYENEEAVDDSQLPKDRFSAERLKGVDSTLKIQPAELGDSAVYLCASSFRHYEQYFGPGTRLTVT.

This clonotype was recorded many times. CDR3 sequence: CASSYSMRGANVLTF. The CDR3 DNA reads as TGTGCCAGCAGTTACTCGATGAGGGGGGCCAACGTCCTGACTTTC. This sequence joins TRBV6-5 and TRBJ2-6; D unclear. The V end lost 0 bases, the J end lost 4 bases, and 7 bases lay between the germline ends. CDR1 and CDR2 from the germline V gene are MNHEY and SVGAGI. This CDR3 region has 15 residues.

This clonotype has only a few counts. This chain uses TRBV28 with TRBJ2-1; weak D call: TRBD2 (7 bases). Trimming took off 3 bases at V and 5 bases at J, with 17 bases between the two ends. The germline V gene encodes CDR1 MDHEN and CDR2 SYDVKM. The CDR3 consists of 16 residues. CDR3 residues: CASSLGGAAGDNEQFF. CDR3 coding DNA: TGTGCCAGCAGTTTGGGGGGGGCTGCGGGGGACAATGAGCAGTTCTTC.

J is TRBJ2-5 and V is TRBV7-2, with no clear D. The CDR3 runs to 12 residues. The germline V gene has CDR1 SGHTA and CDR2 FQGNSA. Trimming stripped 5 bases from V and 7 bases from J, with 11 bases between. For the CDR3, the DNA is TGTGCCAGCAGCGTCCAGATGTTGACCCAGTACTTC. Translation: CASSVQMLTQYF.

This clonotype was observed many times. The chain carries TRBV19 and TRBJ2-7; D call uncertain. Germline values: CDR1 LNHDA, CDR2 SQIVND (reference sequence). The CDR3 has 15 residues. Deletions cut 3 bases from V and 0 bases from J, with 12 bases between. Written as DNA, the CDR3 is TGTGCCAGTAGTATTAAAACGGCTGGCTCCTACGAGCAGTACTTC. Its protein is CASSIKTAGSYEQYF.